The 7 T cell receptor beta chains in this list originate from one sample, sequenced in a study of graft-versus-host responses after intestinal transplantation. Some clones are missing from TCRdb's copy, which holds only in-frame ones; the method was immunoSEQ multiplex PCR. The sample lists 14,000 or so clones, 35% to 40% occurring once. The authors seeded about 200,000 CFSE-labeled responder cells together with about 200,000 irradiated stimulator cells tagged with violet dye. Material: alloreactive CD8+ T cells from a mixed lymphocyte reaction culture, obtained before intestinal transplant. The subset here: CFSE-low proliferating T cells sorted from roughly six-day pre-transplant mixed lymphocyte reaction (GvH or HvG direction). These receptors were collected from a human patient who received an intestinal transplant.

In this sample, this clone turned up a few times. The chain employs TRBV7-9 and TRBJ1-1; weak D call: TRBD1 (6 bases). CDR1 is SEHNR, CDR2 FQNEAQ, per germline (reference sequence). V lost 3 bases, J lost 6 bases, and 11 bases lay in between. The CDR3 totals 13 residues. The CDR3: CASSFQGSPEAFF. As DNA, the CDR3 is TGTGCCAGCAGCTTCCAGGGGTCCCCTGAAGCTTTCTTT.

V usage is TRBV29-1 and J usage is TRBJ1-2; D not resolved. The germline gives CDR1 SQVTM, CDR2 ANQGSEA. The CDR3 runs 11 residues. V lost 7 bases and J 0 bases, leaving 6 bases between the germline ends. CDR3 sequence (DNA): TGCAGCGGGCAAACTAACTATGGCTACACCTTC. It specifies CSGQTNYGYTF.

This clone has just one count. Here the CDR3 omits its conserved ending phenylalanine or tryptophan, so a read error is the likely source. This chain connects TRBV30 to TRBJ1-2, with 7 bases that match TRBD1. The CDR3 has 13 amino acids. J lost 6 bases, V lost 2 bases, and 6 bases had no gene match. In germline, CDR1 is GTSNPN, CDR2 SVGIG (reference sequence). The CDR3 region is CAWSPGTVHGYTL. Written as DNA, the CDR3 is TGTGCCTGGAGTCCCGGGACAGTCCATGGCTACACCCTC.

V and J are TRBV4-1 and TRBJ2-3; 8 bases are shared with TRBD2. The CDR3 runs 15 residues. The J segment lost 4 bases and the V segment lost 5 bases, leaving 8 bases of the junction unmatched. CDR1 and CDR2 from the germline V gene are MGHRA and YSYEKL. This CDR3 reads CASSDLGLAPDTQYF. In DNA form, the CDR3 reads TGCGCCAGCAGCGACCTTGGACTAGCTCCAGATACGCAGTATTTT.

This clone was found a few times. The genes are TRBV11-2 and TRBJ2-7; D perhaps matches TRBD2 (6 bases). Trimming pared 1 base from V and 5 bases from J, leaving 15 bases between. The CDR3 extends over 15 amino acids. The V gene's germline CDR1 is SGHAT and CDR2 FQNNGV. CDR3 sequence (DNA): TGTGCCAGCAGCTTAGCAGGGAGGATGCCAGACGAGCAGTACTTC. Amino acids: CASSLAGRMPDEQYF.

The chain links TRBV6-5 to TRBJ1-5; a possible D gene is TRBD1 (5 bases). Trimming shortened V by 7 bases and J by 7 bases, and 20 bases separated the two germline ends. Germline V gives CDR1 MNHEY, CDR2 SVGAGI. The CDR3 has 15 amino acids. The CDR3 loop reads CASISGLPAGQPQHF. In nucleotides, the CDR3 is TGTGCCAGCATCTCGGGACTGCCGGCGGGGCAGCCCCAGCATTTT.

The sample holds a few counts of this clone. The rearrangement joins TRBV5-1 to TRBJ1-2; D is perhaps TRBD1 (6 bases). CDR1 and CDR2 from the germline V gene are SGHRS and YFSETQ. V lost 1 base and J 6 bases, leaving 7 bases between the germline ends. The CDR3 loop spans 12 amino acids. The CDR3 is CASSLSGDGYTF. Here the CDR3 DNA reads TGCGCCAGCAGCTTGTCAGGGGATGGCTACACCTTC.